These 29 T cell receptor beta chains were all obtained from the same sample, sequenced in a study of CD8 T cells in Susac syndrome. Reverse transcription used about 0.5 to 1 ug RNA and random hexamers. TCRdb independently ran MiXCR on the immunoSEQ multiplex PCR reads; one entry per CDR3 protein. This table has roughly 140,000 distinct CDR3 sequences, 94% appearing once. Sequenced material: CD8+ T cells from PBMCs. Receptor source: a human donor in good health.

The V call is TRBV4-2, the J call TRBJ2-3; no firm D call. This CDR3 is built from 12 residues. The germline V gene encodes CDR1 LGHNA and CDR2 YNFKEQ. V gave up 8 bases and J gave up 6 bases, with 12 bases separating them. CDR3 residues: CASGLLWDTQYF. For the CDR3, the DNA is TGTGCCAGCGGATTGCTGTGGGATACGCAGTATTTT.

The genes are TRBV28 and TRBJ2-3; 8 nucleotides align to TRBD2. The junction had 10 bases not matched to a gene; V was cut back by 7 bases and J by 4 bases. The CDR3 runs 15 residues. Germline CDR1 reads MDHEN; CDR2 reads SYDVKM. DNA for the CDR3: TGTGCCAGCACTCCCTGGCGGGAGGTGGCAGATACGCAGTATTTT. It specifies CASTPWREVADTQYF. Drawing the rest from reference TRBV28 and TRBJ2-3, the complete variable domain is DVKVTQSSRYLVKRTGEKVFLECVQDMDHENMFWYRQDPGLGLRLIYFSYDVKMKEKGDIPEGYSVSREKKERFSLILESASTNQTSMYLCASTPWREVADTQYFGPGTRLTVL.

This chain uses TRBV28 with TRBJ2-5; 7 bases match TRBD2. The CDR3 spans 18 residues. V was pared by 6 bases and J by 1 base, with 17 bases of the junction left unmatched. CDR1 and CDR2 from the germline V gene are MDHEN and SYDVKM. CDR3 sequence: CASSRLYRGSSLQETQYF. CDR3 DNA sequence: TGTGCCAGCAGCCGCCTCTATCGCGGGAGCAGCCTCCAAGAGACCCAGTACTTC.

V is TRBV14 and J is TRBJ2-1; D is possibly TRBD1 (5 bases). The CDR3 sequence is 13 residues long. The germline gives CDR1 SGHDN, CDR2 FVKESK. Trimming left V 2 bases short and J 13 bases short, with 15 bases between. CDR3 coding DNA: TGTGCCAGCAGCCAATCAACGACAGTCCTACAGTTCTTC. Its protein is CASSQSTTVLQFF.

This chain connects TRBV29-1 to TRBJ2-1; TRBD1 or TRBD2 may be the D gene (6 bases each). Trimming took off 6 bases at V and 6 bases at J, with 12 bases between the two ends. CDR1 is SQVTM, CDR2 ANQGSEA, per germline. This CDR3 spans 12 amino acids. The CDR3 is CSVGGTPNEQFF. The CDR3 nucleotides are TGCAGCGTCGGCGGGACACCCAATGAGCAGTTCTTC.

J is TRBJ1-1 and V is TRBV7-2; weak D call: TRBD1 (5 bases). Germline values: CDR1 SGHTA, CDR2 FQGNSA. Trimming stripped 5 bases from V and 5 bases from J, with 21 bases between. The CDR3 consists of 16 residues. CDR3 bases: TGTGCCAGCAGCACCCCTAGTGGGGGGTGGTTTACTGAAGCTTTCTTT. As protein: CASSTPSGGWFTEAFF.

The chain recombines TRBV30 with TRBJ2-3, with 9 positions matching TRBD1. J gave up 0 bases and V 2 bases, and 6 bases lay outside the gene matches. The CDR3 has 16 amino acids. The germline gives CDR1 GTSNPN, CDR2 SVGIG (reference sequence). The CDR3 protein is CAWSLVGTGSTDTQYF. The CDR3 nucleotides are TGTGCCTGGAGTTTGGTGGGGACAGGGAGCACAGATACGCAGTATTTT.

CDR3 sequence (DNA): TGTGCTACTGGCCTGTCCTACGAGCAGTACTTC. It translates to CATGLSYEQYF. V gene TRBV27 combines with J gene TRBJ2-7, with no clear D. Germline CDR1 reads MNHEY; CDR2 reads SMNVEV (reference sequence). There are 11 residues in the CDR3.

CDR3 in DNA: TGTGCCAGCAGCTTAGCTAGTGGGAACATTCAGTACTTC. Encoded protein: CASSLASGNIQYF. The gene calls are TRBV7-2 and TRBJ2-4, with D uncertain. Trimming cost V 0 bases and J 7 bases, with 7 bases left between them. The CDR3 totals 13 residues. The germline CDR1 and CDR2 sequences are SGHTA and FQGNSA.

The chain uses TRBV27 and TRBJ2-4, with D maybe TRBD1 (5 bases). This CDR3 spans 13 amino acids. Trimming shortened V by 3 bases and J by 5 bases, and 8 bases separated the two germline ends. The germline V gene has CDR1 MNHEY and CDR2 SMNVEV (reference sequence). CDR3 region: CASSFDSQNIQYF. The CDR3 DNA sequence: TGTGCCAGCAGTTTTGACAGTCAAAACATTCAGTACTTC.

CDR3: CASSDQGHEQYF. The DNA for the CDR3 is TGTGCCAGCAGTGATCAGGGCCACGAGCAGTACTTC. The chain has TRBV2 and TRBJ2-7, with D possibly being TRBD1 (5 bases). CDR1 is SNHLY, CDR2 FYNNEI, per germline. Trimming took off 3 bases at V and 5 bases at J, with 8 bases between the two ends. This CDR3 is built from 12 residues. The complete variable domain, with remaining parts taken from reference TRBV2 and TRBJ2-7, reads EPEVTQTPSHQVTQMGQEVILRCVPISNHLYFYWYRQILGQKVEFLVSFYNNEISEKSEIFDDQFSVERPDGSNFTLKIRSTKLEDSAMYFCASSDQGHEQYFGPGTRLTVT.

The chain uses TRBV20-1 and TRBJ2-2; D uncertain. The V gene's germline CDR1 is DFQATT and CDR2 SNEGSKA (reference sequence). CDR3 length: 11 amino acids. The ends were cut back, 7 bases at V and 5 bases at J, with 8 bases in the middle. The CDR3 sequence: CSVLKTGELFF. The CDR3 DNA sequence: TGCAGTGTTCTTAAGACCGGGGAGCTGTTTTTT.

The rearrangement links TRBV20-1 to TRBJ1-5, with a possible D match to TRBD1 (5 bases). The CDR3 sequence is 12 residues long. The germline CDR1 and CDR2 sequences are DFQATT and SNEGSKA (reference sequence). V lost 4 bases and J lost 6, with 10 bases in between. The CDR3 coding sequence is TGCAGTGCTAACACAGGAGTTCAGCCCCAGCATTTT. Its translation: CSANTGVQPQHF.

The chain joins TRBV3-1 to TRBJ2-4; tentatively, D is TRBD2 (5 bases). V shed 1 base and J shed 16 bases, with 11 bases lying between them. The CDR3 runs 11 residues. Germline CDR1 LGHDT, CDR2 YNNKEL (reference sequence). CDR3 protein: CASSQGTFHYF. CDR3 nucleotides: TGTGCCAGCAGCCAAGGGACTTTCCATTACTTC.

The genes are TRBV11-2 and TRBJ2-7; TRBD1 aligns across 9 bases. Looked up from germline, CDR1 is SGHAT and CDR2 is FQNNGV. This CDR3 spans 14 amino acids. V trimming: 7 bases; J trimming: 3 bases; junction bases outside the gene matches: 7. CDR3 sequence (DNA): TGTGCCAGCACCATACAGGGGGCGGTCTACGAGCAGTACTTC. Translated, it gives CASTIQGAVYEQYF. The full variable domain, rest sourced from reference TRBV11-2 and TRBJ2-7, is EAGVAQSPRYKIIEKRQSVAFWCNPISGHATLYWYQQILGQGPKLLIQFQNNGVVDDSQLPKDRFSAERLKGVDSTLKIQPAKLEDSAVYLCASTIQGAVYEQYFGPGTRLTVT.

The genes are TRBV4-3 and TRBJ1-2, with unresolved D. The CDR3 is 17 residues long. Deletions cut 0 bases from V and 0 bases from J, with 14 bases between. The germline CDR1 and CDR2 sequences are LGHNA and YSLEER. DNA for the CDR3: TGCGCCAGCAGCCAAGATCTCTACGCCAGCTCTAACTATGGCTACACCTTC. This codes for CASSQDLYASSNYGYTF.

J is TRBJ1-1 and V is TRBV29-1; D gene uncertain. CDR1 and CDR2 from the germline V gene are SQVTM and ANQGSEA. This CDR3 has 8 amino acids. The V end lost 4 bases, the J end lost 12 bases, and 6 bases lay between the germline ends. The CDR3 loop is CSVGPPFF. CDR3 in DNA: TGCAGCGTTGGGCCCCCTTTCTTT.

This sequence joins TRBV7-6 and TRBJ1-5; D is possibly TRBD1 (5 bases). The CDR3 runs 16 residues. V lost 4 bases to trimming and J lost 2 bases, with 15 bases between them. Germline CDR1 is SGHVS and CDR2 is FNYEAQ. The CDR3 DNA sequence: TGTGCCAGCAGCTCTAGGTTGGGGGTCGGCAATCAGCCCCAGCATTTT. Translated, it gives CASSSRLGVGNQPQHF.

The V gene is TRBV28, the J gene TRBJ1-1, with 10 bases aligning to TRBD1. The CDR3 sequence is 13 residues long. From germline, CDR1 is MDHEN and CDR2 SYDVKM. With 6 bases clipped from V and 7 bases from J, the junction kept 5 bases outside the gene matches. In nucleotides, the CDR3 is TGTGCCAGCAGCGACAGGGGGCTCGGTGAAGCTTTCTTT. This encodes CASSDRGLGEAFF.

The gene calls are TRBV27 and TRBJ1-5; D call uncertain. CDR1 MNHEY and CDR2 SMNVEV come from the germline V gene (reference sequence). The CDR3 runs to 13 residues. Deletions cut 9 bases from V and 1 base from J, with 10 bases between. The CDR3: CASGIGSNQPQHF. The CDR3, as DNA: TGTGCCAGTGGGATAGGGAGCAATCAGCCCCAGCATTTT.

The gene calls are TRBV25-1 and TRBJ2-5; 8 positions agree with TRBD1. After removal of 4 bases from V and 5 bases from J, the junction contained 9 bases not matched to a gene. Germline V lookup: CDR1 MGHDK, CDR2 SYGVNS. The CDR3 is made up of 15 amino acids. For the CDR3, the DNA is TGTGCCAGCAGTGTCCATACAGGGGGGCAGGAGACCCAGTACTTC. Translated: CASSVHTGGQETQYF.

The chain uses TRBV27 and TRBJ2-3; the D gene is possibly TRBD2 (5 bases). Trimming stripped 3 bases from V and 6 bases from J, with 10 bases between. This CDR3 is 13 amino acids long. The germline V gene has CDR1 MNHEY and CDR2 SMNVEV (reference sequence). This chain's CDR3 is CASSLYPGDTQYF. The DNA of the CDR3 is TGTGCCAGCAGTTTGTACCCGGGGGATACGCAGTATTTT.

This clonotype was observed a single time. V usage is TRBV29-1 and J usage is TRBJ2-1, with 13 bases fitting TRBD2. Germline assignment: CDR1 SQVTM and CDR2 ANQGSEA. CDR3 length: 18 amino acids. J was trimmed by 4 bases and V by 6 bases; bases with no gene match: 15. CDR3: CSVHPGTSGNMGYNEQFF. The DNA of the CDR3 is TGCAGCGTCCATCCGGGGACTAGCGGGAACATGGGGTACAATGAGCAGTTCTTC.

The CDR3 is CSAGGGEAQHF. As DNA, the CDR3 is TGCAGTGCGGGGGGGGGAGAGGCCCAGCATTTT. The chain is built from TRBV20-1 and TRBJ1-5; weak D call: TRBD1 (5 bases). This CDR3 spans 11 amino acids. V lost 6 bases and J lost 11, with 14 bases in between. In germline, CDR1 is DFQATT, CDR2 SNEGSKA (reference sequence).

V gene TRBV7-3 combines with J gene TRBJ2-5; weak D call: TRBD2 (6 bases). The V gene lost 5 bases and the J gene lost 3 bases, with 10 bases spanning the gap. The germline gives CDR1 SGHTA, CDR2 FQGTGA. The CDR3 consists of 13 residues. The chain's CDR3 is CASSTGVEETQYF. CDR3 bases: TGTGCCAGCAGCACGGGAGTCGAAGAGACCCAGTACTTC.

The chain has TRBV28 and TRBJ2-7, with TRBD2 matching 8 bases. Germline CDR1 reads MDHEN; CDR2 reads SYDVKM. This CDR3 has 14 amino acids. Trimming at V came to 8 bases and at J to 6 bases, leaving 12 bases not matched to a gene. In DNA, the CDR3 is TGTGCCAGCCGCCCCTGGCGGGAGGTTTCCGAGCAGTACTTC. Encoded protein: CASRPWREVSEQYF.

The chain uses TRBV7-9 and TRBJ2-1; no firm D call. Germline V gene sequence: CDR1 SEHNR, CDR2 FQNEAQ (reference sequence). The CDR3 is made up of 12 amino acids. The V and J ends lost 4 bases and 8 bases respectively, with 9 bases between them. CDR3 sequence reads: CASSSSVYEQFF. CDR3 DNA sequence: TGTGCCAGCAGCTCATCGGTTTATGAGCAGTTCTTC. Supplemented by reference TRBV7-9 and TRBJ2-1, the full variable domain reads DTGVSQNPRHKITKRGQNVTFRCDPISEHNRLYWYRQTLGQGPEFLTYFQNEAQLEKSRLLSDRFSAERPKGSFSTLEIQRTEQGDSAMYLCASSSSVYEQFFGPGTRLTVL.

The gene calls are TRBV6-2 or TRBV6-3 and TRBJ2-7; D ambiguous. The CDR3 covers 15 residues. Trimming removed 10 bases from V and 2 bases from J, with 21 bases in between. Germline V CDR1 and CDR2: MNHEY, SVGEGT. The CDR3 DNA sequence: TGTGCCACCATGTCCTTCGGAGAGGCAGCCTACGAGCAGTACTTC. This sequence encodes CATMSFGEAAYEQYF.

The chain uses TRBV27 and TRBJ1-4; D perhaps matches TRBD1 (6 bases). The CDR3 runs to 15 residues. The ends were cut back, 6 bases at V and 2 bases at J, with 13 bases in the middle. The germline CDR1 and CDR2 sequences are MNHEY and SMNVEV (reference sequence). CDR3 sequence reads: CASRTGIWTNEKLFF. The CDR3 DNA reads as TGTGCCAGCAGAACAGGGATATGGACTAATGAAAAACTGTTTTTT.